These T cell receptor beta chains were read from a single sample in a study of blood T cell repertoires in COVID-19. Produced via immunoSEQ multiplex PCR; TCRdb's table is partial and in-frame only. Here the sample spans about 170,000 clones, about four fifths being singletons. The sequencing sample was made of peripheral blood. Receptors were obtained from a woman at least 80 years old with acute or convalescent COVID-19. The CDR3 runs from the conserved cysteine through the conserved F or W.

>TRBV21-1
CATVGQVNYEQYF
>TRBV2
CASTIKQGFTEAFF
>TRBV7-2
CASSPGSTVSYEQYF
>TRBV30
CAWSVRGRETQYF
>TRBV27
CASSLGPPGATYNEQFF
>TRBV5-4
CASSSGTAQETQYF
>TRBV29-1
CSVLLGDRGRDGYTF
>TRBV18
CASSPTGGLTRGYTF
>TRBV19
CASSPRTVQETQYF
>TRBV30
CAWSVGGQGFYGYTF
>TRBV21-1
CASSHLAGEVKNIQYF
>TRBV6-2/TRBV6-3
CASSYGLAGGTSYEQYF
>TRBV4-3
CASSQDPGTGLYGYTF
>TRBV19
CATSTPGLPTYEQYF
>TRBV7-9
CASSLGTADFYGYTF
>TRBV30
CAWRQARDRGRETQYF
>TRBV30
CAWDRGLNTEAFF
>TRBV7-8
CASSRTDKQDYGYTF
>TRBV11-2
CASSLVTMGLAYEQYF
>TRBV6-2/TRBV6-3
CASSYGRELYNEQFF
>TRBV2
CASKLGDRGNEQFF
>TRBV7-9
CASTLPGQGSNEQFF
>TRBV7-2
CASSLAGGGGHNEQFF
>TRBV4-1
CASSQDTGQGYQETQYF
>TRBV6-2/TRBV6-3
CASSYSGLAGAHTGELFF
>TRBV5-5
CASSFRGVAEAFF
>TRBV6-5
CASRSSGVYEQYF
>TRBV7-8
CASSLVSFGLTNNEQFF
>TRBV25-1
CASSEVQGRGGYTF
>TRBV19
CASSIGFGRETQYF
>TRBV6-6
CASSPGQGSTIYF
>TRBV18
CASSREGTGTETQYF
>TRBV7-2
CASSPAGVEGTQYF
>TRBV10-3
CAISDQGARKSTDTQYF
>TRBV19
CASSSKGLSNQPQHF
>TRBV5-4
CASSWGTGNTEAFF
>TRBV27
CASSLGGTGYEQYF